This is a list of T cell receptor beta chains from one sample in a study of CD8 T cells in Susac syndrome. Each CDR3 protein is one row after TCRdb ran MiXCR on the immunoSEQ multiplex PCR reads. The sample contains fewer than 90,000 distinct CDR3 sequences, approximately 95% of which appear only once. Sequences were obtained from CD8+ T cells from PBMCs. These receptors originate from a human donor with Susac syndrome. The conserved cysteine and the conserved F or W are not part of the CDR3 here.

v_call cdr3_aa
TRBV29-1 SVGLAGDNEQF
TRBV7-8 ASSLAGTGVYEQY
TRBV7-6 ASSLTGGEAF
TRBV2 ASRSGQRDYEQY
TRBV20-1 SATQSTLGTDTQY
TRBV19 ASSVMPGRQNTEAF
TRBV5-1 ASSLRDRADTQY
TRBV7-2 ASSVRDRGRSVTYEQY
TRBV20-1 SASKTSGNTIY
TRBV30 AWSRGNNEQF
TRBV15 ATSRENSNQPQH
TRBV5-6 ASSPPGWEGAYEQY
TRBV9 ASSVEGAGDEQY
TRBV15 ATSRTGDLYEQY
TRBV6-5 ASSYSQGGSEQY
TRBV9 ASSVDGRGPEAF
TRBV9 ASSHEPLGRDTGELF
TRBV5-1 ASSLEWTQGGELF
TRBV18 ASSPAKGNRAYDEQF
TRBV11-2 ASRLGQGAFEQY
TRBV7-2 ASTKTGTDTGELF
TRBV9 ASSVDGSQETQY